This T cell receptor (beta chain) was obtained from a study of T cells in Graves' hyperthyroidism and ophthalmopathy. Study results and caveats: From stable hyperthyroidism, ophthalmopathy was separated by a 13 V-J model.

Criteria for exclusion of patients were uncontrolled infection, other autoimmune disease, pregnancy or lactation. Together with thyroid ultrasound, orbital computed tomography, serum thyroxine and TRAb, clinical symptoms were used for diagnoses. V trimming: 4 bases; J trimming: 2 bases; junction bases outside the gene matches: 7. The length of the CDR3 is 16 residues. Germline V gene sequence: CDR1 SGHAT, CDR2 FQNNGV. Amplified regions were TCR beta CDR3 sequences from RNA transcripts. A set of HTBI primers served as the primers for a first-round RT-PCR of the TCR CDR3. MiXCR, run by TCRdb on the multiplex PCR reads, gives a single entry per CDR3 protein. The data hold about 260,000 distinct CDR3 sequences, with roughly 17% observed a single time. For this clonotype: The antigen is not known.

This clonotype was obtained from a woman under 30 with Graves' ophthalmopathy. The gene calls are TRBV11-2 and TRBJ2-3; 9 nucleotides line up with TRBD1. Material for sequencing was blood. In DNA, the CDR3 is TGTGCCAGCAGCTCGTGGACAGGGGTTATCACAGATACGCAGTATTTT. Protein product: CASSSWTGVITDTQYF.